Included here is one T cell receptor (beta chain) sequence, with context. Method: immunoSEQ multiplex PCR; TCRdb's copy keeps in-frame clones and lacks some. The sample shows 14,000 or so clones, approximately 52% of them seen only once. The data belong to a study of sequential checkpoint blockade in melanoma. Looking at the study overall: First-line arms were nivolumab then ipilimumab, or the reverse, randomized 1:1. Maintenance nivolumab came after either treatment sequence.

The CDR3 consists of 14 residues. V shed 4 bases and J 3 bases; nucleotides not matched to a gene: 5. Germline-derived CDR1 and CDR2 are SGHDT and YYEEEE. The treatment was: randomized to nivolumab then ipilimumab (arm A) or the reverse (arm B). PBMC sorting kept live CD3+CD8+ cells without CD19 or CD56. The chain is built from TRBV5-6 and TRBJ2-7, with 9 bases lining up with TRBD1. This TCR came from a human donor with melanoma. The material was CD8+ T cells sorted from blood (inferred from file names), obtained from a patient given nivolumab and ipilimumab in sequence. CDR3 DNA: TGTGCCAGCAGCCCAGGACAGGGGAACTACGAGCAGTACTTC. Protein: CASSPGQGNYEQYF.